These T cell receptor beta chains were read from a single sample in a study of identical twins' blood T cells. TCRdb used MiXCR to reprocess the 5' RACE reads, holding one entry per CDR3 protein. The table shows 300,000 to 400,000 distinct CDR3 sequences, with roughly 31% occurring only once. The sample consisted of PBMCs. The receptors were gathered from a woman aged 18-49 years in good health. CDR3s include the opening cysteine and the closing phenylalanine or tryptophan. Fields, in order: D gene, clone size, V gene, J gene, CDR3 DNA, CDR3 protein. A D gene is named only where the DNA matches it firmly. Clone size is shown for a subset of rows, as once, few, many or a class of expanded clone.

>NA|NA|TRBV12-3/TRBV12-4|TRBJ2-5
TGTGCCAGCGGCGCTATCGGAGAGACCCAGTACTTC
CASGAIGETQYF
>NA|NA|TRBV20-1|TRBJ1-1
TGCAGTGCTAGACAAGGGGGGCTTTATGGCACTGAAGCTCTCTTT
CSARQGGLYGTEALF
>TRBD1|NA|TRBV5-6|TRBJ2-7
TGTGCCAGCAGCCCGGACCGGGACAGGGGTTTAGACGAGCAGTACTTC
CASSPDRDRGLDEQYF
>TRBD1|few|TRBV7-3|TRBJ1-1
TGTGCCAGCAGCTCGACCGGGACAGGGGCAACTGAAGCTTTCTTT
CASSSTGTGATEAFF
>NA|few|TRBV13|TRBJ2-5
TGTGCCAGCAGCTTCTTCAGCAAAGAGACCCAGTACTTC
CASSFFSKETQYF
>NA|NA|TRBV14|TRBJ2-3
TGTGCCAGCAGCCTTTATCCCGGCAGGCCAGATACGCAGTATTTT
CASSLYPGRPDTQYF
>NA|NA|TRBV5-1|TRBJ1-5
TGCGCCAGCAGCCTTTCAGGGTTAAGCAATCAGCCCCAGCATTTT
CASSLSGLSNQPQHF
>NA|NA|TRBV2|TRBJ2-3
TGTGCCAGCAGTGAAGCTGAGGGCCTCACAGATACGCAGTATTTT
CASSEAEGLTDTQYF
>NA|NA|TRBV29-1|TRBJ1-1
TGCAGCGTTGGAACAGGTTACACTGAAGCTTTCTTT
CSVGTGYTEAFF
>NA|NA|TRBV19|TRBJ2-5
TGTGCCAGTAGTATAGTGGCAGAAGAGACCCAGTACTTC
CASSIVAEETQYF
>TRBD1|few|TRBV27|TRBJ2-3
TGTGCCAGCAGGCCGGACAGGAGCACAGATACGCAGTATTTT
CASRPDRSTDTQYF
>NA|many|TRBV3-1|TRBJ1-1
TGTGCCAGCAGCCAAGGACGGGGAGCTGAAGCTTTCTTT
CASSQGRGAEAFF
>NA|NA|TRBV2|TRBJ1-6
TGTGCCAGTGCCTCGGACAGCCGTGATTCACCCCTCCACTTT
CASASDSRDSPLHF
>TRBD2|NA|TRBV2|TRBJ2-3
TGTGCCAGCAGTGAAGAGCGGGAGAAGGGAACAGATACGCATTATTTT
CASSEEREKGTDTHYF
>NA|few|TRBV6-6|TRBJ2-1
TGTGCCAGCAGTTACTCCGACACCGAGCAGTTCTTC
CASSYSDTEQFF
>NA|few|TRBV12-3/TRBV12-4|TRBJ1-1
TGTGCCAGCAGTTTAAGTTTACAGGAGCCCACTGAAGCTTTCTTT
CASSLSLQEPTEAFF
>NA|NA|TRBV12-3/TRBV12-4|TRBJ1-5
TGTGCCAGCAGTCTAATAGGGGGTAGCAATCAGCCCCAGCATTTT
CASSLIGGSNQPQHF
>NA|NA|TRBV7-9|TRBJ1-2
TGTGCCAGCAGTACTACGACCGGACGGTACTATGGCTACACCTTC
CASSTTTGRYYGYTF
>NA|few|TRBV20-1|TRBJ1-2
TGCAGTGCTAGAGCCGTAGATGGCTACACCTTC
CSARAVDGYTF
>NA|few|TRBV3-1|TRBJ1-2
TGTGCCAGCAGCCAAGATGATTGGAGGGCCGACTATGGCTACACCTTC
CASSQDDWRADYGYTF
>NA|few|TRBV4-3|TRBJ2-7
TGCGCCAGCAGCCAAGAGCTTACGGCTCTATCCGAGCAGTACTTC
CASSQELTALSEQYF
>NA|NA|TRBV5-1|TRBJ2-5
TGCGCCAGCAGCTCCCTTGGGACCCCTCAAGAGACCCAGTACTTC
CASSSLGTPQETQYF
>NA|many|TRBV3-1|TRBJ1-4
TGTGCCAGCAGCCAAGCTACAACTAATGAAAAACTGTTTTTT
CASSQATTNEKLFF
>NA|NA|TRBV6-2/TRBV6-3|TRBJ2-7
TGTGCCAGCCTAGGACGCTCCGGTCGCGACGAGCAGTACTTC
CASLGRSGRDEQYF
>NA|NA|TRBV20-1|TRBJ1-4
TGCAGTGCTAGGTCAGCGGATATTGCAACTAATGAAAAACTGTTTTTT
CSARSADIATNEKLFF
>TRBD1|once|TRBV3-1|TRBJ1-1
TGTGCCAGCAGCCATCCCGCCCAGACAGGGGACACTGAATCTTTCTTT
CASSHPAQTGDTESFF
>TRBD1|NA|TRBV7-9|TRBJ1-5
TGTGCCAGCAGCCCAGGACAGGGACAGCCTCAGCCCCAGCATTTT
CASSPGQGQPQPQHF
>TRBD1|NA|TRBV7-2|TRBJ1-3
TGTGCCAGCAGCTCGGTGCGACAGGGGGCTGGAAACACCATATATTTT
CASSSVRQGAGNTIYF
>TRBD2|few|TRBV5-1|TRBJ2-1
TGCGCCAGCAGCATGGAGCGGGAGGCCTACAATGAGCAGTTCTTC
CASSMEREAYNEQFF
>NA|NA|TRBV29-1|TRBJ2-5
TGCAGCGTGTCGGGAACAGGTCACGGTGAGACCCAGTACTTC
CSVSGTGHGETQYF
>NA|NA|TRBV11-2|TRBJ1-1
TGTGCCAGCAGCTTAGATCTGGGCAACACTGAAGCTTTCTTT
CASSLDLGNTEAFF
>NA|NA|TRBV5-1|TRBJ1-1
TGCGCCAGCAGCGCCTTTTCAACGGACACTGAAGCTTTCTTT
CASSAFSTDTEAFF
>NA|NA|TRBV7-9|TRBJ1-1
TGTGCCAGCAGCTTAGAAAGTCTTCTGAACACTGAAGCTTTCTTT
CASSLESLLNTEAFF
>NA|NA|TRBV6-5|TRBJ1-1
TGTGCCAGCAGTCAGCAGGGGGAAGCTTTCTTT
CASSQQGEAFF
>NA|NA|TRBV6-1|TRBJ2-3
TGTGCCAGCATTGAATGGGGGGCGGGCACAGATACGCAGTATTTT
CASIEWGAGTDTQYF
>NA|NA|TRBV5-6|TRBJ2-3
TGTGCCAGCAGCTTCCCCTATACAGATACGCAGTATTTT
CASSFPYTDTQYF
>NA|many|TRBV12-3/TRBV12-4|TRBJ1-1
TGTGCCAGCAGTTTCCGACCGGTTATGAACACTGAAGCTTTCTTT
CASSFRPVMNTEAFF
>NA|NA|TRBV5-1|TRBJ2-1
TGCGCCAGCAACAATAGGGGGGAGCAGTTCTTC
CASNNRGEQFF
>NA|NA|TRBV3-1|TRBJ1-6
TGTGCCAGCAGCCACCCCGGCGCAAGCTCCTATAATTCACCCCTCCACTTT
CASSHPGASSYNSPLHF
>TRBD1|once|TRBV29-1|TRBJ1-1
TGCAGCGTTCAGATTAACAGGGGAAACACTGAAGCTTTCTTT
CSVQINRGNTEAFF
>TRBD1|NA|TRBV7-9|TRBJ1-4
TGTGCCAGCAGCTTGCCCCGGGACAGGGGAGACGAAAAACTGTTTTTT
CASSLPRDRGDEKLFF
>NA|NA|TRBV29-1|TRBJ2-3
TGCAGCGTTGATCCTAGCACAGATACGCAGTATTTT
CSVDPSTDTQYF
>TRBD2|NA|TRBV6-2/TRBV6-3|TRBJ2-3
TGTGCCAGCAAAAAACTAGCGGGGGACTACCGGCGCACAGATACGCAGTATTTT
CASKKLAGDYRRTDTQYF
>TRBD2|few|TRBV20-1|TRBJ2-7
TGCAGTGCTTTTAGCGGGGGGAAATACTACGAGCAGTACTTC
CSAFSGGKYYEQYF
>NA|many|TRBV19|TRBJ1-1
TGTGCCAGTAGTATTAAGGGGACGAACACTGAAGCTTTCTTT
CASSIKGTNTEAFF
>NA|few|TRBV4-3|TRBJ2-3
TGCGCCAGCAGCCAGGGGGGACGAACAGATACGCAGTATTTT
CASSQGGRTDTQYF